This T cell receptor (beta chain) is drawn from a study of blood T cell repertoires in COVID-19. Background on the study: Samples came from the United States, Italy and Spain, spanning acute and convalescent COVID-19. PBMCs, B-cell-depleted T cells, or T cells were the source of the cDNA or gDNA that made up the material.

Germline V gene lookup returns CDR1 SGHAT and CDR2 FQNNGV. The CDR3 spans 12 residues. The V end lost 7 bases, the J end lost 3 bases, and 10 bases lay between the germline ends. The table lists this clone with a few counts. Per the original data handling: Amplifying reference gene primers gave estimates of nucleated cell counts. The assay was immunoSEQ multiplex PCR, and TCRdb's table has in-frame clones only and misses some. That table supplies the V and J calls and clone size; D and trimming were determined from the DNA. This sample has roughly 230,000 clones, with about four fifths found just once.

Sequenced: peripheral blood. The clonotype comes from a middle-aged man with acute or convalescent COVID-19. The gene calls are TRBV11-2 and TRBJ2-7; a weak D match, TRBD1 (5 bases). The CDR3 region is CASTYQGYEQYF. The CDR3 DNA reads TGTGCCAGCACCTACCAGGGCTACGAGCAGTACTTC.